Shown below are 9 T cell receptor beta chains from a single sample sequenced in a study of T cell changes during pregnancy in multiple sclerosis. Profiling relied on immunoSEQ multiplex PCR, and the TCRdb table lists in-frame clones only, not all of them. The sample lists approximately 44,000 clones; roughly 90% were seen once. Sequences were derived from CD8+ T cells from peripheral blood mononuclear cells, sampled in the third trimester of pregnancy. The origin of the receptors is a female donor with multiple sclerosis, enrolled in a pregnancy study.

This clone has only one observation. The CDR3 region has the DNA TGTGCCACCAGCAGAACTAGTATTGACGAGCAGTACTTC. It yields the protein CATSRTSIDEQYF. The chain couples TRBV15 to TRBJ2-7; tentatively, D is TRBD2 (5 bases). CDR1 is LNHNV and CDR2 is YYDKDF in the germline V gene (reference sequence). V was pared by 2 bases and J by 5 bases, with 10 bases between. The CDR3 runs to 13 residues.

This chain links TRBV7-3 with TRBJ2-1, with D perhaps TRBD2 (5 bases). In germline, CDR1 is SGHTA, CDR2 FQGTGA. The germline V and J ends were trimmed by 5 bases and 3 bases, with 14 bases remaining between them. The CDR3 totals 15 residues. The CDR3 sequence is CASSRIANDYNEQFF. CDR3 DNA: TGTGCCAGCAGCCGAATAGCGAATGACTACAATGAGCAGTTCTTC.

This chain joins TRBV6-5 and TRBJ1-2, with D uncertain. This CDR3 is built from 13 residues. Trimming took 2 bases from V and 2 from J, leaving 6 bases between them. CDR1 MNHEY and CDR2 SVGAGI come from the germline V gene. The CDR3 protein is CASSYAANYGYTF. The CDR3 nucleotides read TGTGCCAGCAGTTACGCAGCGAACTATGGCTACACCTTC.

This chain links TRBV27 with TRBJ2-7; TRBD1 aligns across 7 bases. Per germline, CDR1 MNHEY and CDR2 SMNVEV (reference sequence). This CDR3 has 13 residues. Trimming cost V 8 bases and J 2 bases; bases outside gene matches: 6. This chain's CDR3 is CASGPGQTYEQYF. The CDR3 nucleotides read TGTGCCAGCGGACCGGGACAGACCTACGAGCAGTACTTC.

This chain joins TRBV27 and TRBJ1-6; no clear D. The CDR3 spans 13 residues. Between the trimmed V and J ends, which lost 6 bases and 7 bases, there was a span of 10 bases. CDR1 is MNHEY, CDR2 SMNVEV, per germline (reference sequence). CDR3 in amino acids: CASSPIPNSPLHF. The CDR3 coding sequence is TGTGCCAGCAGCCCCATTCCCAATTCACCCCTCCACTTT.

This clone has a single count. V usage is TRBV5-1 and J usage is TRBJ1-2, with D uncertain. With 3 bases removed from V and 6 bases from J, the gap between germline ends came to 18 bases. Germline lookup yields CDR1 SGHRS and CDR2 YFSETQ. CDR3 length: 15 residues. The DNA for the CDR3 is TGCGCCAGCAGCTCCACCCCGCCGGGAGGCCATGGCTACACCTTC. Translated: CASSSTPPGGHGYTF. Full variable domain (rest looked up from reference TRBV5-1 and TRBJ1-2): KAGVTQTPRYLIKTRGQQVTLSCSPISGHRSVSWYQQTPGQGLQFLFEYFSETQRNKGNFPGRFSGRQFSNSRSEMNVSTLELGDSALYLCASSSTPPGGHGYTFGSGTRLTVV.

The chain uses TRBV6-5 and TRBJ2-7, with TRBD1 matching over 11 bases. Germline V gene sequence: CDR1 MNHEY, CDR2 SVGAGI. The CDR3 contains 15 residues. Losses at the gene ends were 0 bases for V and 6 bases for J; bases not matched to a gene: 4. For the CDR3, the DNA is TGTGCCAGCAGTTACTCAAGGACAGGGGGCGTCGAGCAGTACTTC. Translating it yields CASSYSRTGGVEQYF.

This chain links TRBV4-3 with TRBJ2-1; 7 bases fit TRBD2. The CDR3 runs to 18 residues. The J segment lost 7 bases and the V segment lost 0 bases, leaving 15 bases of the junction unmatched. The germline gives CDR1 LGHNA, CDR2 YSLEER. In DNA form, the CDR3 reads TGCGCCAGCAGCCAAGATCTACTAGTCGCGGGGGAGCTTAATGAGCAGTTCTTC. Its translation: CASSQDLLVAGELNEQFF.

The chain is built from TRBV28 and TRBJ2-3; D ambiguous. The CDR3 is 14 residues long. The germline CDR1 and CDR2 sequences are MDHEN and SYDVKM. Trimming pared 5 bases from V and 3 bases from J, leaving 12 bases between. The CDR3 loop reads CASSHQVATDTQYF. CDR3 coding DNA: TGTGCCAGCAGTCACCAGGTTGCAACAGATACGCAGTATTTT.